Following are 20 T cell receptor beta chains from one sample sequenced in a study of T-cell reconstitution after alpha-beta-depleted transplantation in children. Using unique molecular identifiers, the investigators prepared the TCRbeta library. TCRdb called the PCR reads again in MiXCR, with one record for every CDR3 protein. The repertoire consists of about 300,000 distinct CDR3 sequences, with over 9% occurring once and the leading ten covering approximately 7.6%. Sequences were derived from PBMCs, sampled before TCRalphabeta/CD19-depleted stem cell transplant. These receptors originate from a boy under two years old with acute myeloid leukemia, due to receive a stem cell transplant.

This clonotype was seen a few times. The rearrangement joins TRBV3-1 to TRBJ2-5, with 11 bases identical to TRBD2. Germline lookup yields CDR1 LGHDT and CDR2 YNNKEL (reference sequence). The CDR3 runs to 16 residues. Trimming took 6 bases from V and 3 from J; bases not matched to a gene: 9. CDR3 nucleotide sequence: TGTGCCAGCAGTCCACTTCCGGGACTAGCGGAAGAGACCCAGTACTTC. It encodes CASSPLPGLAEETQYF.

This clonotype was recorded many times. The V and J genes are TRBV5-1 and TRBJ1-1, with 8 bases aligning to TRBD1. V was pared by 3 bases and J by 0 bases, with 1 base of the junction left unmatched. The CDR3 length is 14 residues. CDR1 SGHRS and CDR2 YFSETQ come from the germline V gene. The CDR3 nucleotides read TGCGCCAGCAGCTGGACAGGGTTGAACACTGAAGCTTTCTTT. This gives the protein CASSWTGLNTEAFF. The full variable domain, rest sourced from reference TRBV5-1 and TRBJ1-1, is KAGVTQTPRYLIKTRGQQVTLSCSPISGHRSVSWYQQTPGQGLQFLFEYFSETQRNKGNFPGRFSGRQFSNSRSEMNVSTLELGDSALYLCASSWTGLNTEAFFGQGTRLTVV.

This clonotype was seen repeatedly, ten times or more. The chain links TRBV12-3 or TRBV12-4 to TRBJ2-7; 7 nucleotides agree with TRBD2. V was clipped by 1 base and J by 2 bases; unmatched bases: 2. The CDR3 contains 14 residues. This CDR3 reads CASSLGTRAYEQYF. The CDR3 nucleotides are TGTGCCAGCAGTTTAGGGACTAGAGCCTACGAGCAGTACTTC.

The V call is TRBV20-1, the J call TRBJ2-2, with D possibly being TRBD2 (6 bases). Between the trimmed V and J ends, which lost 3 bases and 4 bases, there was a span of 15 bases. Germline V lookup: CDR1 DFQATT, CDR2 SNEGSKA (reference sequence). The CDR3 is 15 residues long. In DNA, the CDR3 is TGCAGTGCTAGTGGCGGACGGGGGATCACCGGGGAGCTGTTTTTT. It translates to CSASGGRGITGELFF.

This clonotype has at least ten counts. The chain couples TRBV29-1 to TRBJ1-2; D gene ambiguous. Germline lookup yields CDR1 SQVTM and CDR2 ANQGSEA. Trimming left V 8 bases short and J 4 bases short, with 11 bases between. The CDR3 consists of 11 residues. The CDR3 DNA is TGCAGCCCCTCCCGGTTCTATGGCTACACCTTC. Its protein product is CSPSRFYGYTF.

This clonotype came up many times. The rearrangement links TRBV7-9 to TRBJ2-2; a weak D match, TRBD1 (6 bases). Germline-derived CDR1 and CDR2 are SEHNR and FQNEAQ (reference sequence). V lost 5 bases and J 5 bases, leaving 12 bases between the germline ends. The CDR3 extends over 14 amino acids. In DNA form, the CDR3 reads TGTGCCAGCAGCACCGGGCAGGGGACCGGGGAGCTGTTTTTT. It yields the protein CASSTGQGTGELFF.

This clonotype has a count of ten or more. An end of the junction differs from the germline gene, which may be a read error. The J gene is TRBJ2-7, the V gene TRBV7-6; D is unresolved. Germline V lookup: CDR1 SGHVS, CDR2 FNYEAQ. The CDR3 consists of 12 residues. The CDR3 spells CASSLGSGPSVF. CDR3 coding DNA: TGTGCCAGCAGTTTAGGATCCGGGCCATCTGTTTTC.

This clonotype was detected ten times or more. V is TRBV28 and J is TRBJ1-2, with TRBD1 as a possible D gene (5 bases). The germline CDR1 and CDR2 sequences are MDHEN and SYDVKM. CDR3 length: 14 residues. V was pared by 7 bases and J by 5 bases, with 17 bases between. The CDR3 coding sequence is TGTGCCAGCACAGAGACAGCCACCCCTTATGGCTACACCTTC. Amino acids: CASTETATPYGYTF.

This clonotype was observed at least ten times. The DNA of the CDR3 is TGTGCCACCAGTTATTCTCTACTAGCCTTTCTCTCCCCAAGAAAGACCCAGTACTTC. Encoded protein: CATSYSLLAFLSPRKTQYF. This rearrangement joins TRBV24-1 to TRBJ2-5; D is perhaps TRBD2 (6 bases). V was trimmed by 6 bases and J by 6 bases, leaving 31 bases between them. Germline V gene lookup returns CDR1 KGHDR and CDR2 SFDVKD. This CDR3 is 19 amino acids long.

This clonotype was picked up many times. The chain is built from TRBV27 and TRBJ2-3, with D perhaps TRBD1 (6 bases). The CDR3 extends over 16 amino acids. V was trimmed by 8 bases and J by 1 base, leaving 19 bases between them. Germline lookup yields CDR1 MNHEY and CDR2 SMNVEV (reference sequence). Written as DNA, the CDR3 is TGTGCCAGCGTCCGGGACAAAAGGTCTCGCACAGATACGCAGTATTTT. Its translation: CASVRDKRSRTDTQYF.

The J gene is TRBJ2-2, the V gene TRBV3-1; 7 bases agree with TRBD2. The V segment lost 2 bases and the J segment 3 bases; nucleotides outside the gene matches: 6. Germline V gives CDR1 LGHDT, CDR2 YNNKEL (reference sequence). The CDR3 runs 16 residues. CDR3 nucleotide sequence: TGTGCCAGCAGCCAACTGGCCCTAGCGGACACCGGGGAGCTGTTTTTT. Amino acids: CASSQLALADTGELFF.

This clonotype was detected only a few times. The rearrangement links TRBV28 to TRBJ2-1; 11 bases agree with TRBD2. In germline, CDR1 is MDHEN, CDR2 SYDVKM. V dropped 9 bases and J dropped 3; count of bases not matched to a gene: 19. The CDR3 covers 19 residues. Here the CDR3 reads CARSSFVSGTSGLYNEQFF. Here the CDR3 DNA reads TGTGCCAGGAGCTCTTTTGTCTCCGGGACTAGCGGACTCTACAATGAGCAGTTCTTC.

This clonotype was detected ten times or more. The chain carries TRBV29-1 and TRBJ2-7; 8 positions agree with TRBD2. This CDR3 contains 14 residues. The germline CDR1 and CDR2 sequences are SQVTM and ANQGSEA. Trimming took 6 bases from V and 0 from J; bases not matched to a gene: 7. The CDR3 spells CSVRRGGYSYEQYF. The CDR3 nucleotides read TGCAGCGTACGACGGGGGGGCTACTCCTACGAGCAGTACTTC.

This clonotype was observed at least ten times. The CDR3 DNA follows: TGTGCCAGCAGCGGGCTCCTACAGGGGGTATATATGGAGACCCAGTACTTC. The encoded protein is CASSGLLQGVYMETQYF. The V call is TRBV7-9, the J call TRBJ2-5; 8 bases align to TRBD1. The CDR3 is 17 residues long. Germline V gives CDR1 SEHNR, CDR2 FQNEAQ (reference sequence). J was trimmed by 5 bases and V by 5 bases; bases with no gene match: 16.

This clonotype was picked up many times. The chain joins TRBV5-1 to TRBJ2-1; TRBD1 aligns across 8 bases. Germline values: CDR1 SGHRS, CDR2 YFSETQ. The CDR3 runs to 13 residues. V trimming: 3 bases; J trimming: 8 bases; junction bases outside the gene matches: 4. CDR3 DNA sequence: TGCGCCAGCAGCTCGGACAGGGTAGATGAGCAGTTCTTC. Amino acids: CASSSDRVDEQFF.

Of note for this clonotype: This sequence may be a read error, since a much larger clone differs from it by one base. The rearrangement uses TRBV5-6 and TRBJ2-7; 7 nucleotides align to TRBD1. The length of the CDR3 is 14 residues. Germline CDR1 SGHDT, CDR2 YYEEEE. The CDR3 DNA follows: TGTGCCGGCAGCTTCGGGACAGACTCCTACGAGCAGTACTTC. This encodes CAGSFGTDSYEQYF.

This clonotype occurred many times. The chain carries TRBV20-1 and TRBJ1-1; 7 bases are shared with TRBD1. With 6 bases clipped from V and 5 bases from J, the junction kept 9 bases outside the gene matches. This CDR3 spans 13 amino acids. The V gene's germline CDR1 is DFQATT and CDR2 SNEGSKA (reference sequence). CDR3 amino acids: CSARDRVGTEAFF. In DNA, the CDR3 is TGCAGTGCCCGAGACAGGGTAGGAACTGAAGCTTTCTTT.

The chain is built from TRBV5-1 and TRBJ2-5; D gene ambiguous. Germline CDR1 SGHRS, CDR2 YFSETQ. The germline V and J ends were trimmed by 0 bases and 1 base, with 10 bases remaining between them. The CDR3 has 15 amino acids. The CDR3 DNA reads TGCGCCAGCAGCTTGGTGACACCTTTCCAAGAGACCCAGTACTTC. Translated, it gives CASSLVTPFQETQYF.

The gene calls are TRBV29-1 and TRBJ1-1; D is perhaps TRBD1 (5 bases). From germline, CDR1 is SQVTM and CDR2 ANQGSEA. This CDR3 has 14 residues. Trimming took 0 bases from V and 3 from J, leaving 11 bases between them. Here the CDR3 DNA reads TGCAGCGTTGAAGATGGGGGGGGATACACTGAAGCTTTCTTT. This encodes CSVEDGGGYTEAFF.

Ten or more counts support this clonotype. CDR3 DNA sequence: TGTGCCACCAGCAGCACAAGGGGTCCCAAAAACATTCAGTACTTC. It yields the protein CATSSTRGPKNIQYF. The rearrangement links TRBV15 to TRBJ2-4, with D possibly matching TRBD1 (5 bases). From germline, CDR1 is LNHNV and CDR2 YYDKDF (reference sequence). Trimming stripped 3 bases from V and 2 bases from J, with 11 bases between. This CDR3 has 15 residues.